The rows below give T cell receptor beta chains drawn from one sample of a study of blood T cell repertoires in COVID-19. Measured with immunoSEQ multiplex PCR; TCRdb has only the in-frame clones, and not every one. The sample consists of 90,000 to 150,000 clones, around 80% of them appearing once. The specimen was peripheral blood. These receptors came from an elderly woman with acute or convalescent COVID-19. CDR3s include the opening cysteine and the closing phenylalanine or tryptophan. A D gene is named only where the DNA matches it firmly. A row's size may be missing; if present it is once, few, many or a size class.

cdr3_nt cdr3_aa j_call clone_size v_call d_call
TGCGCCAGCAGCGTGGGACAGGGTGACGATACGCAGTATTTT CASSVGQGDDTQYF TRBJ2-3 . TRBV5-1 TRBD1
TGCAGCGTTGAAAAGACCGGGACTAGCGGGGGGGATGAGCAGTTCTTC CSVEKTGTSGGDEQFF TRBJ2-1 . TRBV29-1 TRBD2
TGTGCCAGCAGTGAGGCAGGGACAGCTGGAAACACCATATATTTT CASSEAGTAGNTIYF TRBJ1-3 . TRBV25-1 TRBD1
TGTGCCAGCAGTTACACGTGGACAGGAACAACTTCCTACGAGCAGTACTTC CASSYTWTGTTSYEQYF TRBJ2-7 . TRBV6-7 TRBD1
TGCGCCAGCAGCTTGGGATTGACAGGGGGCGGGCTAGATACGCAGTATTTT CASSLGLTGGGLDTQYF TRBJ2-3 . TRBV5-1 TRBD1
TGCGCCAGCAGCTTGGACGGGACTAGAGTGAGAGAGACCCAGTACTTC CASSLDGTRVRETQYF TRBJ2-5 . TRBV5-1 TRBD2
TGTGCCAGCAGCCGGGACTTCCAAGAGACCCAGTACTTC CASSRDFQETQYF TRBJ2-5 . TRBV6-5 .
TGTGCCAGCAGCTTGCAGGGGACCAGTCAGCCCCAGCATTTT CASSLQGTSQPQHF TRBJ1-5 . TRBV11-2 .
TGCGCCAGCAGTCGACCAGGCACTGAAGCTTTCTTT CASSRPGTEAFF TRBJ1-1 . TRBV4-1 .
TGTGCCAGCAGCCAAGGTGGGGCTAAAGAGCAGTTCTTC CASSQGGAKEQFF TRBJ2-1 . TRBV3-1/TRBV3-2 .
TGTGCCAGCGGAACGGACAGGGATGAAGCTTTCTTT CASGTDRDEAFF TRBJ1-1 . TRBV2 TRBD1
TGTGCCAGTAGTGGGCAGGGGGCAGATACGCAGTATTTT CASSGQGADTQYF TRBJ2-3 . TRBV19 TRBD1
TGCGCCAGCAGCTTGGACTACGAAAACACCGGGGAGCTGTTTTTT CASSLDYENTGELFF TRBJ2-2 . TRBV5-1 .
TGTGCCAGCAAACTCAGGGAAGATTCTAGCACAGATACGCAGTATTTT CASKLREDSSTDTQYF TRBJ2-3 . TRBV21-1 .
TGTGCCACCAAAAACACCGGGGAGCTGTTTTTT CATKNTGELFF TRBJ2-2 . TRBV7-2 .
TGTGCCAGCAGCTTTGAGAACAGGCCCTATGGCTACACCTTC CASSFENRPYGYTF TRBJ1-2 . TRBV5-4 .
TGTGCCAGTAGTCCGCCCCCACTAGCGGGAGTGTCAGATGAGCAGTTCTTC CASSPPPLAGVSDEQFF TRBJ2-1 . TRBV19 TRBD2
TGCAGTGCCAGTCGGACTCAGCAGCCCCAGCATTTT CSASRTQQPQHF TRBJ1-5 . TRBV20-1 .
TGTGCCAGCAGTGAAATCTCCCTCCAGGGAAAGGGCTATGGCTACACCTTC CASSEISLQGKGYGYTF TRBJ1-2 many TRBV6-1 .
TGTGCCAGCAGCGCAGATAGAGGGACAGGTTTTACCTACGAGCAGTACTTC CASSADRGTGFTYEQYF TRBJ2-7 once TRBV7-8 TRBD1
TGTGCCAGCAGCCACCGCGGACAGGGGGGAAGCGAAAAACTGTTTTTT CASSHRGQGGSEKLFF TRBJ1-4 few TRBV7-9 TRBD1
TGTGCCAGCAGCGTAGAGGGGCACCACACAGATACGCAGTATTTT CASSVEGHHTDTQYF TRBJ2-3 . TRBV9 .
TGTGCCAGCAGCCATATCACAGGGTTTAGAAACACCATATATTTT CASSHITGFRNTIYF TRBJ1-3 . TRBV11-2 .
TGTGCCAGCAGTTTATGGGCAGGGGGTCATAATTCACCCCTCCACTTT CASSLWAGGHNSPLHF TRBJ1-6 . TRBV28 TRBD1
TGTGCCATCAGTCCGGGGGGGGGCGAAGAGACCCAGTACTTC CAISPGGGEETQYF TRBJ2-5 . TRBV10-3 TRBD2
TGCGCCAGCAGCTCCGGACAGGGGGGGTTCAATGAGCAGTTCTTC CASSSGQGGFNEQFF TRBJ2-1 . TRBV5-1 TRBD1
TGTGCCATCAGCGGGGACAGGAACTATGGCTACACCTTC CAISGDRNYGYTF TRBJ1-2 . TRBV10-3 TRBD1
TGTGCCAGCAGCGCCCGTCGGGACTCCGAAGCTTTCTTT CASSARRDSEAFF TRBJ1-1 . TRBV9 .
TGTGCCACCAGCAGGACCAGGGGCTCAGGCACTGAAGCTTTCTTT CATSRTRGSGTEAFF TRBJ1-1 . TRBV15 .
TGTGCCAGCAGCCTATGGGCCGGAGGTAGGAATGAGCAGTTCTTC CASSLWAGGRNEQFF TRBJ2-1 . TRBV3-1/TRBV3-2 .
TGTGCCAGCAGCTTGACCAGGGTAGGGTCCTACAATGAGCAGTTCTTC CASSLTRVGSYNEQFF TRBJ2-1 . TRBV5-4 .
TGTGCCAGCAGCTGGGACAGGGTTAGTCAGCCCCAGCATTTT CASSWDRVSQPQHF TRBJ1-5 . TRBV7-8 TRBD1
TGTGCCAGCAGTAGCTTCTCTGGGGCCAACGTCCTGACTTTC CASSSFSGANVLTF TRBJ2-6 . TRBV28 .
TGTGCCAGCAGCTTGACCGGGACTGTTGAGGCTTTCTTT CASSLTGTVEAFF TRBJ1-1 once TRBV5-4 .
TGTGCCATCGGGGGACAGGGGGCGTCACCCCTCCACTTT CAIGGQGASPLHF TRBJ1-6 . TRBV10-3 TRBD1
TGTGCCAGCAGCTTGATGGGGACAGGCAATGGCTACACCTTC CASSLMGTGNGYTF TRBJ1-2 . TRBV5-5 TRBD1
TGTGCCAGCATCCGGACTCGGGGGGGCAAGCAGTTCTTC CASIRTRGGKQFF TRBJ2-1 . TRBV2 TRBD2
TGTGCCAGCGCCAGACTAGCGGGGGAAGGGAGTGAGCAGTTCTTC CASARLAGEGSEQFF TRBJ2-1 . TRBV6-5 TRBD2
TGTGCCAGCTCAGAGACAGGGGGCTACGAGCAGTACTTC CASSETGGYEQYF TRBJ2-7 . TRBV18 TRBD1
TGCAGTGCTAATGAACAGGGAACAAATTCACCCCTCCACTTT CSANEQGTNSPLHF TRBJ1-6 . TRBV20-1 .
TGTGCCAGCACCTGGACAGCTGGTAATGAAAAACTGTTTTTT CASTWTAGNEKLFF TRBJ1-4 . TRBV6-5 .